What follows are 17 T cell receptor beta chains derived from one specimen sequenced in a study of human T cells and chemical hapten exposure. A single record per CDR3 protein comes from TCRdb applying MiXCR to the RACE reads. The sample carries 80,000 to 100,000 distinct CDR3 sequences, around 7% recorded once. The time point is: patch test 1, 2 weeks after DPC sensitization. Treatment indicated: therapeutic diphenylcyclopropenone sensitization with weekly scalp DPC. The material was whole blood, obtained in connection with sensitization to the hapten diphenylcyclopropenone (DPC). The receptor source for this set is a young woman with alopecia areata. Some clones in this sample may be carry-over from other donors' samples.

The chain is built from TRBV30 and TRBJ2-5; possibly TRBD1 or TRBD2 for D (5 bases each). Looked up from germline, CDR1 is GTSNPN and CDR2 is SVGIG (reference sequence). This CDR3 is built from 13 residues. Trimming removed 4 bases from V and 4 bases from J, with 13 bases in between. The CDR3, as DNA: TGTGCCTGGAACCGAGGGGATGGAGAGACCCAGTACTTC. Translation: CAWNRGDGETQYF. Filled out from reference TRBV30 and TRBJ2-5, the complete variable domain reads SQTIHQWPATLVQPVGSPLSLECTVEGTSNPNLYWYRQAAGRGLQLLFYSVGIGQISSEVPQNLSASRPQDRQFILSSKKLLLSDSGFYLCAWNRGDGETQYFGPGTRLLVL.

This clonotype showed up many times. CDR3 coding DNA: TGTGCCAGCAGAGTTCATAGGGCCAACGATTCACCCCTCCACTTT. Translating gives CASRVHRANDSPLHF. The rearrangement links TRBV6-5 to TRBJ1-6; D unclear. Germline V gene data show CDR1 as MNHEY and CDR2 as SVGAGI. V was pared by 6 bases and J by 8 bases, with 17 bases between. The CDR3 is made up of 15 amino acids.

The chain carries TRBV10-3 and TRBJ2-5, with 8 bases that match TRBD1. The CDR3 runs to 15 residues. Germline values: CDR1 ENHRY, CDR2 SYGVKD. V shed 0 bases, J shed 2 bases, and the junction held 2 bases outside the gene matches. CDR3 DNA: TGTGCCATCAGTGAGTCGACAGGGGAACAAGAGACCCAGTACTTC. This codes for CAISESTGEQETQYF.

This clonotype was seen more than once but under ten times. The rearrangement joins TRBV20-1 to TRBJ2-3; TRBD2 might be the D (5 bases). The CDR3 is made up of 16 amino acids. The V end lost 6 bases, the J end lost 0 bases, and 19 bases lay between the germline ends. Germline assignment: CDR1 DFQATT and CDR2 SNEGSKA (reference sequence). This chain's CDR3 is CSATGITGSSTDTQYF. DNA of the CDR3: TGCAGTGCCACCGGTATTACGGGGAGTAGCACAGATACGCAGTATTTT.

This clonotype occurred a few times. This CDR3 reads CSASGTGGFYYGYTF. DNA of the CDR3: TGCAGTGCTTCCGGGACAGGGGGCTTCTACTATGGCTACACCTTC. V is TRBV20-1 and J is TRBJ1-2; 12 bases align to TRBD1. The germline CDR1 and CDR2 sequences are DFQATT and SNEGSKA (reference sequence). The CDR3 length is 15 residues. J was trimmed by 3 bases and V by 5 bases; bases with no gene match: 7.

This clonotype has more than one count but fewer than ten. The chain carries TRBV6-1 and TRBJ1-1, with a weak D call TRBD1 (5 bases). CDR3 length: 13 amino acids. V dropped 6 bases and J dropped 1 base, with 9 bases sitting between them. Germline loops: CDR1 MNHNS, CDR2 SASEGT. The CDR3 DNA reads as TGTGCCAGCAGGGACACGGAGAACACTGAAGCTTTCTTT. It encodes CASRDTENTEAFF.

The genes are TRBV4-1 and TRBJ1-4; TRBD1 matches at 9 bases. CDR1 is MGHRA, CDR2 YSYEKL, per germline. This CDR3 has 20 residues. Unmatched junction bases numbered 20, after V lost 1 base and J lost 8 bases. The CDR3 spells CASSQAPAGTGSGWREKLFF. The CDR3 nucleotides are TGCGCCAGCAGCCAAGCCCCCGCCGGGACAGGGTCCGGTTGGAGAGAAAAACTGTTTTTT.

This clonotype was counted ten times or more. The V gene is TRBV6-5, the J gene TRBJ2-3; 12 bases agree with TRBD2. The V segment lost 0 bases and the J segment 0 bases; nucleotides outside the gene matches: 10. The germline CDR1 and CDR2 sequences are MNHEY and SVGAGI. The CDR3 contains 20 residues. CDR3 in amino acids: CASSYSWLAGGTTSTDTQYF. CDR3 in DNA: TGTGCCAGCAGTTACTCTTGGCTAGCGGGGGGGACCACTAGCACAGATACGCAGTATTTT.

This clonotype was detected many times. The CDR3 coding sequence is TGCGCCAGCGGGTCAGGGACGGGCCAAGAGACCCAGTACTTC. This translates into CASGSGTGQETQYF. The chain carries TRBV5-1 and TRBJ2-5; D possibly matches TRBD1 or TRBD2 (5 bases each). The germline V gene encodes CDR1 SGHRS and CDR2 YFSETQ. The CDR3 length is 14 residues. Trimming shortened V by 7 bases and J by 1 base, and 14 bases separated the two germline ends. Full variable domain (outside the CDR3, taken from reference TRBV5-1 and TRBJ2-5): KAGVTQTPRYLIKTRGQQVTLSCSPISGHRSVSWYQQTPGQGLQFLFEYFSETQRNKGNFPGRFSGRQFSNSRSEMNVSTLELGDSALYLCASGSGTGQETQYFGPGTRLLVL.

This clonotype was seen a few times. The chain combines TRBV10-3 with TRBJ2-3; D may be TRBD1 or TRBD2 (5 bases each). Germline lookup yields CDR1 ENHRY and CDR2 SYGVKD. The V end lost 2 bases, the J end lost 4 bases, and 10 bases lay between the germline ends. This CDR3 spans 14 amino acids. CDR3 bases: TGTGCCATCAGTGAGGGGGGTCTGTCAGATACGCAGTATTTT. Its protein product is CAISEGGLSDTQYF.

This clonotype was found many times. This sequence joins TRBV6-6 and TRBJ2-5; maybe TRBD2 (5 bases). V was shortened by 0 bases and J by 5 bases, with 19 bases between the two germline ends. The germline V gene has CDR1 MNHNY and CDR2 SVGAGI (reference sequence). The length of the CDR3 is 17 residues. CDR3 loop: CASSYSIFREFEETQYF. The CDR3 bases are TGTGCCAGCAGTTACTCGATTTTCCGGGAATTTGAGGAGACCCAGTACTTC.

Many counts were recorded for this clonotype. V and J are TRBV6-1 and TRBJ1-6; D is possibly TRBD1 (6 bases). The CDR3 is 12 amino acids. Trimming removed 5 bases at V and 8 bases at J, with 7 bases between. The germline V gene has CDR1 MNHNS and CDR2 SASEGT. The CDR3 loop reads CASSRQDSPLHF. CDR3 nucleotide sequence: TGTGCCAGCAGTAGACAGGATTCACCCCTCCACTTT.

This clonotype was detected a few times. The V call is TRBV3-1, the J call TRBJ2-5, with a possible D match to TRBD2 (6 bases). CDR3 length equals 14 residues. Germline V lookup: CDR1 LGHDT, CDR2 YNNKEL (reference sequence). Deletions cut 2 bases from V and 2 bases from J, with 9 bases between. The CDR3 protein is CASSQRRDQETQYF. CDR3 coding DNA: TGTGCCAGCAGCCAAAGGCGGGATCAAGAGACCCAGTACTTC.

The table lists this clonotype with many counts. V usage is TRBV15 and J usage is TRBJ2-6; 8 bases are a match to TRBD1. The CDR3 is 17 amino acids. V trimming: 3 bases; J trimming: 0 bases; junction bases outside the gene matches: 4. Per the germline V gene, CDR1 is LNHNV and CDR2 is YYDKDF (reference sequence). CDR3: CATSSWQGASGANVLTF. The CDR3 DNA follows: TGTGCCACCAGCAGTTGGCAGGGGGCCTCTGGGGCCAACGTCCTGACTTTC.

Only a few counts were recorded for this clonotype. V gene TRBV7-9 combines with J gene TRBJ1-2; D perhaps matches TRBD1 (5 bases). The CDR3 consists of 13 residues. Germline loops: CDR1 SEHNR, CDR2 FQNEAQ (reference sequence). V was clipped by 5 bases and J by 5 bases, with 12 bases between them. The CDR3 DNA sequence: TGTGCCAGCAGCCCTGGGGCAGGGTATGGCTACACCTTC. Protein: CASSPGAGYGYTF.

The chain joins TRBV7-9 to TRBJ2-3; 7 nucleotides line up with TRBD1. Germline V CDR1 and CDR2: SEHNR, FQNEAQ (reference sequence). Germline trimming cut 4 bases from V and 4 bases from J; bases unmatched to any gene: 5. The CDR3 runs 14 residues. The CDR3 here is CASSSTGQADTQYF. The CDR3, as DNA: TGTGCCAGCAGCTCCACAGGACAGGCAGATACGCAGTATTTT. The full variable domain, its missing parts supplied by reference TRBV7-9 and TRBJ2-3, is DTGVSQNPRHKITKRGQNVTFRCDPISEHNRLYWYRQTLGQGPEFLTYFQNEAQLEKSRLLSDRFSAERPKGSFSTLEIQRTEQGDSAMYLCASSSTGQADTQYFGPGTRLTVL.

Ten or more counts support this clonotype. V is TRBV7-9 and J is TRBJ1-6, with 11 bases lining up with TRBD1. Germline CDR1 reads SEHNR; CDR2 reads FQNEAQ (reference sequence). V trimming: 4 bases; J trimming: 10 bases; junction bases outside the gene matches: 6. CDR3 length equals 15 residues. The CDR3 DNA sequence: TGTGCCAGCAGCTCAAGGGACAGGGGGAAATCACCCCTCCACTTT. Its translation: CASSSRDRGKSPLHF.